These 13 T cell receptor beta chains were sequenced from one sample in a study of blood T cell repertoires in COVID-19. The table came from immunoSEQ multiplex PCR; TCRdb's copy has only in-frame clones and leaves some out. The table lists under 40,000 clones, around 87% of them singletons, with about a tenth in the top ten. Sequenced input: peripheral blood. The source of these receptors is a man older than 75 with active COVID-19.

The chain employs TRBV10-3 and TRBJ2-7; a weak D match, TRBD1 (6 bases). Germline CDR1 and CDR2: ENHRY and SYGVKD. V lost 1 base, J lost 0 bases, and 19 bases lay in between. The CDR3 extends over 18 amino acids. CDR3 protein: CAISEWGHGTTSSYEQYF. DNA for the CDR3: TGTGCCATCAGTGAGTGGGGACACGGGACAACCAGCTCCTACGAGCAGTACTTC.

J is TRBJ2-7 and V is TRBV6-2 or TRBV6-3; D is possibly TRBD2 (9 bases). Germline lookup yields CDR1 MNHEY and CDR2 SVGEGT. CDR3 size: 18 residues. V lost 6 bases to trimming and J lost 1 base, with 25 bases between them. The CDR3 here is CASSSGQAGGRGSYEQYF. Written as DNA, the CDR3 is TGTGCCAGCAGCTCGGGACAGGCCGGCGGGAGGGGGTCCTACGAGCAGTACTTC.

The chain is built from TRBV2 and TRBJ2-5; weak D call: TRBD1 (6 bases). CDR3 length equals 15 residues. The germline V gene has CDR1 SNHLY and CDR2 FYNNEI. Trimming stripped 7 bases from V and 1 base from J, with 16 bases between. CDR3 nucleotides: TGTGCCAGCATCAGTCTAGGACAGTCCCAAGAGACCCAGTACTTC. Its translation is CASISLGQSQETQYF.

This clone was seen a few times. The chain couples TRBV28 to TRBJ1-2; possibly TRBD1 for D (6 bases). Germline V gene sequence: CDR1 MDHEN, CDR2 SYDVKM. V was cut by 1 base and J by 2 bases, with 8 bases left in between. The CDR3 runs 14 residues. The CDR3 loop reads CASSLYTGNYGYTF. DNA of the CDR3: TGTGCCAGCAGTTTATATACAGGGAACTATGGCTACACCTTC.

The chain couples TRBV10-1 to TRBJ1-1, with TRBD1 matching 7 bases. V trimming: 4 bases; J trimming: 1 base; junction bases outside the gene matches: 9. Per germline, CDR1 WNHNN and CDR2 SYGVQD (reference sequence). This CDR3 contains 16 residues. The CDR3 region has the DNA TGCGCCAGCAGTGCATCACAGGGGCTAAGGAACACTGAAGCTTTCTTT. Its protein is CASSASQGLRNTEAFF.

The V gene is TRBV19, the J gene TRBJ1-1; D possibly corresponds to TRBD1 (6 bases). Germline-derived CDR1 and CDR2 are LNHDA and SQIVND (reference sequence). V lost 5 bases to trimming and J lost 1 base, with 8 bases between them. The CDR3 is 13 residues long. CDR3 residues: CASSVQGNTEAFF. DNA of the CDR3: TGTGCCAGTAGTGTACAGGGGAACACTGAAGCTTTCTTT.

This chain joins TRBV19 and TRBJ2-2; 8 bases align to TRBD2. Germline CDR1 LNHDA, CDR2 SQIVND (reference sequence). This CDR3 has 15 residues. V shed 5 bases, J shed 6 bases, and the junction held 8 bases outside the gene matches. In DNA, the CDR3 is TGTGCCAGTAGTCTTGGGTCGGGAGGGCCCGGGGAGCTGTTTTTT. Translating it yields CASSLGSGGPGELFF.

The rearrangement uses TRBV5-1 and TRBJ2-5, with 8 bases that match TRBD1. CDR1 and CDR2 from the germline V gene are SGHRS and YFSETQ. This CDR3 has 15 amino acids. J lost 1 base, V lost 2 bases, and 4 bases had no gene match. The CDR3 nucleotides read TGCGCCAGCAGCTTAGGACAGGGCCCCCAAGAGACCCAGTACTTC. Translating gives CASSLGQGPQETQYF.

This chain links TRBV7-9 with TRBJ2-1; 8 nucleotides line up with TRBD2. J gave up 5 bases and V 0 bases, and 6 bases lay outside the gene matches. There are 16 residues in the CDR3. Germline CDR1 reads SEHNR; CDR2 reads FQNEAQ (reference sequence). CDR3 DNA: TGTGCCAGCAGCTTAGCGGGACTAGGTAACAACAATGAGCAGTTCTTC. Amino acid sequence: CASSLAGLGNNNEQFF.

The table lists this clone with a count of one. This chain links TRBV6-6 with TRBJ2-3; no firm D call. The germline V and J ends were trimmed by 6 bases and 4 bases, with 8 bases remaining between them. The length of the CDR3 is 12 residues. Germline-derived CDR1 and CDR2 are MNHNY and SVGAGI (reference sequence). The CDR3 spells CASSLLPDTQYF. The CDR3 DNA reads as TGTGCCAGCAGCCTTCTCCCAGATACGCAGTATTTT.

This CDR3 is CASSYSGQSHEQYF. The CDR3 nucleotides read TGTGCCAGCAGTTACTCCGGACAGTCCCACGAGCAGTACTTC. The genes are TRBV6-5 and TRBJ2-7; tentatively, D is TRBD1 (6 bases). The CDR3 totals 14 residues. Germline CDR1 and CDR2: MNHEY and SVGAGI. The V and J ends lost 0 bases and 5 bases respectively, with 11 bases between them.

The chain carries TRBV30 and TRBJ1-1; TRBD1 is a possible D gene (6 bases). There are 12 residues in the CDR3. Trimming removed 1 base at V and 7 bases at J, with 10 bases between. CDR1 GTSNPN and CDR2 SVGIG come from the germline V gene (reference sequence). The CDR3 sequence is CAWSAQGFEAFF. CDR3 nucleotide sequence: TGTGCCTGGAGTGCACAGGGTTTTGAAGCTTTCTTT.

The J gene is TRBJ1-1, the V gene TRBV10-1; D perhaps matches TRBD1 (6 bases). This CDR3 comprises 14 residues. Germline V gene lookup returns CDR1 WNHNN and CDR2 SYGVQD (reference sequence). Trimming took 6 bases from V and 4 from J, leaving 15 bases between them. CDR3 amino acids: CASSHRVQGTEAFF. CDR3 DNA: TGCGCCAGCAGCCACAGGGTCCAGGGCACTGAAGCTTTCTTT.